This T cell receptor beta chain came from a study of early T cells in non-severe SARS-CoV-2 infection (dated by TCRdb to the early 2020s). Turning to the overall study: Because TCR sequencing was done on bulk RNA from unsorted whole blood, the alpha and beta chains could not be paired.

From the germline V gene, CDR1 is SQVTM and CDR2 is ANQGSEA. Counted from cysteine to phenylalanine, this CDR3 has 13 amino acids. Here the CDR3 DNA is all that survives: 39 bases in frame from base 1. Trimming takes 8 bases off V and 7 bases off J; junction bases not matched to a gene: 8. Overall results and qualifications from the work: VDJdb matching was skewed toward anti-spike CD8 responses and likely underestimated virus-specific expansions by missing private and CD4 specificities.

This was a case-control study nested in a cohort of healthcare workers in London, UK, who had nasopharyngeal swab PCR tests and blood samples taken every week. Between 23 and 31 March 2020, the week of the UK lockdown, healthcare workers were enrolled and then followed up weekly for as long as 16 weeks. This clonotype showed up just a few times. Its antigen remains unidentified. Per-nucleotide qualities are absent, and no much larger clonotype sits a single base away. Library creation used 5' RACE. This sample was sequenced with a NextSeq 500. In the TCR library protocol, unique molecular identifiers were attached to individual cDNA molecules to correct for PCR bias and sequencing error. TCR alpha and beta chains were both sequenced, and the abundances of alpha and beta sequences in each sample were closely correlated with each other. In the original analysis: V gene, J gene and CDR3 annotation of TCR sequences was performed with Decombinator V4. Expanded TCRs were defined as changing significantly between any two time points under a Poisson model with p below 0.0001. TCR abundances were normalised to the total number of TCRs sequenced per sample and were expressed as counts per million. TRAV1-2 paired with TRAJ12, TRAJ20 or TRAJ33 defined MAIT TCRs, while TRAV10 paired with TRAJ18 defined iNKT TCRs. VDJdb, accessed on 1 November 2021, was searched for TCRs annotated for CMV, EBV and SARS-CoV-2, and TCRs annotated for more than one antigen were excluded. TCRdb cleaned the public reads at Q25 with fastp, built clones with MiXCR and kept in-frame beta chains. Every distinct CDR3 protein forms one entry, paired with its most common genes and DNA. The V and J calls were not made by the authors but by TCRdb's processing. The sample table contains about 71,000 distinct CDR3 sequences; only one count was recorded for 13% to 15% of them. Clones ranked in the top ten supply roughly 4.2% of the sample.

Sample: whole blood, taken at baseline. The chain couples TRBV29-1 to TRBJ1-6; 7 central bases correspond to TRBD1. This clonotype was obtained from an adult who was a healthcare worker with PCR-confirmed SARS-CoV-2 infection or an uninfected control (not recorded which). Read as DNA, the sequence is TGCAGCTTCAACAGGGGTCGGAATTCACCCCTCCACTTT. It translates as CSFNRGRNSPLHF.